The rows below give T cell receptor beta chains drawn from one sample of a study of technical replicates of blood from several donors. TCRdb's table, derived via immunoSEQ multiplex PCR, lists solely in-frame clones and lacks some. The sample consists of about 16,000 clones, roughly 86% of them appearing once. The sample consisted of PBMCs. The receptors derive from a human donor in good health. The CDR3 runs from the conserved cysteine through the conserved F or W.

CSVLPRTGGNNEQFF	TRBV29-1	TRBJ2-1
CASSSPRTGESTEAFF	TRBV28	TRBJ1-1
CASSFFGPQHF	TRBV28	TRBJ1-5
CASSLGGPNTEAFF	TRBV19	TRBJ1-1
CASGLDPGGGFLRELFF	TRBV12-5	TRBJ2-2
CASSEDPGNTEAFF	TRBV6-1	TRBJ1-1
CASRTPGGDKYGYTF	TRBV28	TRBJ1-2
CASSFSGRAAEQYF	TRBV18	TRBJ2-7
CASSYGTRTGETQYF	TRBV6-5	TRBJ2-5
CASSPGVAKNIQYF	TRBV11-1	TRBJ2-4
CASSVGRRLAGEGETQYF	TRBV9	TRBJ2-5
CASREDSEAFF	TRBV10-2	TRBJ1-1
CASSLAASGSLYQETQYF	TRBV5-1	TRBJ2-5
CSVQLVGEQYF	TRBV29-1	TRBJ2-7
CATNLGQGATGELFF	TRBV28	TRBJ2-2
CASSPTSAGEQYF	TRBV27	TRBJ2-7
CASSTLRGQGGGYGYTF	TRBV19	TRBJ1-2
CASSHSLGQGNTEAFF	TRBV27	TRBJ1-1
CASSPWTGDTGELFF	TRBV7-2	TRBJ2-2
CATSRDMGAGTEAFF	TRBV15	TRBJ1-1
CASSLAGTRGGYEQYF	TRBV27	TRBJ2-7
CASSVGIGTGYEQYF	TRBV9	TRBJ2-7
CASSPGTSSYEQYF	TRBV4-2	TRBJ2-7
CASSEETGGLNEQYF	TRBV2	TRBJ2-7
CASSFRQGRTSTENYEQYF	TRBV21-1	TRBJ2-7
CASSEAGGSYNEQFF	TRBV6-4	TRBJ2-1
CAWSVSDRDTNEQFF	TRBV30	TRBJ2-1
CASSLDIIQPQHF	TRBV7-9	TRBJ1-5
CASSPGTGIDEQFF	TRBV19	TRBJ2-1
CASTGQLNIQYF	TRBV2	TRBJ2-4
CASSLQGVVGNEQFF	TRBV28	TRBJ2-1
CASSPGLAGETQYF	TRBV5-4	TRBJ2-5
CASSLVARPEQYF	TRBV7-9	TRBJ2-7
CASRPDRGHEKLFF	TRBV6-5	TRBJ1-4
CASSYEQGNTEAFF	TRBV6-5	TRBJ1-1
CASSLRDRGFDEQYF	TRBV18	TRBJ2-7
CASSFLAGEPYEQYF	TRBV5-1	TRBJ2-7
CASSSGLVSGANVLTF	TRBV6-6	TRBJ2-6
CASSTTGGEYGYTF	TRBV7-3	TRBJ1-2
CASSQDRTSGSGTGELFF	TRBV4-2	TRBJ2-2
CASSFGGPLIDYTF	TRBV5-1	TRBJ1-2
CASSFGQGQETQYF	TRBV5-1	TRBJ2-5
CARTHREREGDTQYF	TRBV12-5	TRBJ2-3
CAINRDRGTDTQYF	TRBV10-2	TRBJ2-3
CASRSEAAGGAGYTF	TRBV13	TRBJ1-2
CASSRQDSAYEQYF	TRBV5-1	TRBJ2-7
CASSEYGGSSREQFF	TRBV6-1	TRBJ2-1
CASDRNGLGEKLFF	TRBV2	TRBJ1-4
CASSLDRGSYEQYF	TRBV6-5	TRBJ2-7
CASSEAGPYEQYF	TRBV2	TRBJ2-7